A single sample gave rise to the 26 T cell receptor beta chains below, sequenced in a study of Graves' ophthalmopathy and Graves' hyperthyroidism. Amplification from RNA transcripts yielded the TCR beta CDR3 regions. HTBI primers primed a first-round RT-PCR, and a second-round multiplex PCR followed. TCRdb used MiXCR to reprocess the multiplex PCR reads, holding one entry per CDR3 protein. Here the sample spans more than 550,000 distinct CDR3 sequences, roughly 41% being singletons. Sample: peripheral blood. Every receptor here comes from an adult man with Graves' ophthalmopathy.

A few counts support this clonotype. The V and J genes are TRBV20-1 and TRBJ1-2; D is ambiguous. Germline V gene lookup returns CDR1 DFQATT and CDR2 SNEGSKA (reference sequence). Trimming took 6 bases from V and 0 from J, leaving 11 bases between them. The CDR3 is made up of 13 amino acids. CDR3 amino acids: CSAHSVSNYGYTF. The DNA of the CDR3 is TGCAGTGCCCACAGCGTCTCTAACTATGGCTACACCTTC.

Worth noting for this clonotype: A much larger clone differs from this one at a single base, so this may be a read error. V is TRBV9 and J is TRBJ1-5, with TRBD1 identical over 10 bases. The CDR3 has 15 amino acids. The germline V gene has CDR1 SGDLS and CDR2 YYNGEE. The CDR3 region has the DNA TGTGTCAGCAGCCAAGGACAGGGGGACGGTCAGCCCCAGCATTTT. This codes for CVSSQGQGDGQPQHF.

V is TRBV7-9 and J is TRBJ1-2, with a possible D match to TRBD1 (5 bases). The CDR3 spans 15 residues. Trimming cost V 1 base and J 3 bases, with 12 bases left between them. Germline CDR1 SEHNR, CDR2 FQNEAQ (reference sequence). The DNA for the CDR3 is TGTGCCAGCAGCTTAGTGGGGGGTTCGGACTATGGCTACACCTTC. Protein product: CASSLVGGSDYGYTF.

V usage is TRBV7-2 and J usage is TRBJ1-2, with 7 bases that match TRBD1. V shed 10 bases and J 3 bases; nucleotides not matched to a gene: 14. This CDR3 comprises 15 residues. The germline V gene encodes CDR1 SGHTA and CDR2 FQGNSA. The CDR3 region has the DNA TGTGCCACCGCGGGTACAGGGGATAACTACTATGGCTACACCTTC. Translating gives CATAGTGDNYYGYTF.

This clonotype has a count of ten or more. The chain employs TRBV7-2 and TRBJ1-1; D is uncertain. Germline lookup yields CDR1 SGHTA and CDR2 FQGNSA. This CDR3 comprises 14 residues. Deletions cut 1 base from V and 4 bases from J, with 10 bases between. CDR3 sequence: CASSLDTVGTEAFF. The CDR3 region has the DNA TGTGCCAGCAGCTTAGACACGGTTGGCACTGAAGCTTTCTTT. Full variable domain (remainder filled in from reference TRBV7-2 and TRBJ1-1): GAGVSQSPSNKVTEKGKDVELRCDPISGHTALYWYRQSLGQGLEFLIYFQGNSAPDKSGLPSDRFSAERTGGSVSTLTIQRTQQEDSAVYLCASSLDTVGTEAFFGQGTRLTVV.

V and J are TRBV2 and TRBJ2-5; TRBD1 matches at 7 bases. The CDR3 consists of 14 residues. Trimming cost V 6 bases and J 9 bases; bases outside gene matches: 13. Germline CDR1 is SNHLY and CDR2 is FYNNEI. CDR3 sequence (DNA): TGTGCCAGCAGGACGGGACAGCCGAGACAGCCCCAGTACTTC. Its protein product is CASRTGQPRQPQYF.

This clonotype has ten or more counts. The chain links TRBV24-1 to TRBJ2-6; D not resolved. Germline CDR1 and CDR2: KGHDR and SFDVKD. Between the trimmed V and J ends, which lost 5 bases and 2 bases, there was a span of 12 bases. There are 16 residues in the CDR3. This chain's CDR3 is CATSAVIGAGANVLTF. CDR3 nucleotide sequence: TGTGCCACCAGTGCCGTGATTGGAGCTGGGGCCAACGTCCTGACTTTC.

With respect to this clonotype: A junction boundary mismatches the germline segment, possibly from a read error. V gene TRBV29-1 combines with J gene TRBJ1-1; D is uncertain. The CDR3 is 11 residues long. Germline lookup yields CDR1 SQVTM and CDR2 ANQGSEA. CDR3 sequence (DNA): TGCAGCGTTGAAGGTGGTATTGAAGCTCTCTTT. Encoded protein: CSVEGGIEALF.

This clonotype was observed a few times. Given a much more abundant clone one base away, this may be a read error. The chain has TRBV7-9 and TRBJ2-5; no definite D call. V gave up 5 bases and J gave up 5 bases, with 21 bases separating them. CDR1 is SEHNR and CDR2 is FQNEAQ in the germline V gene (reference sequence). CDR3 length: 16 amino acids. The chain's CDR3 is CASSPFFLGKSETQYF. In DNA form, the CDR3 reads TGTGCCAGCAGCCCGTTCTTTTTGGGCAAATCGGAGACCCAGTACTTC. The variable domain in full, with the rest retrieved from reference TRBV7-9 and TRBJ2-5, is DTGVSQNPRHKITKRGQNVTFRCDPISEHNRLYWYRQTLGQGPEFLTYFQNEAQLEKSRLLSDRFSAERPKGSFSTLEIQRTEQGDSAMYLCASSPFFLGKSETQYFGPGTRLLVL.

In its sample, this clonotype was seen many times. The chain has TRBV5-1 and TRBJ1-2, with D possibly being TRBD1 (6 bases). V was shortened by 4 bases and J by 4 bases, with 17 bases between the two germline ends. The CDR3 is 15 residues long. Germline lookup yields CDR1 SGHRS and CDR2 YFSETQ. The DNA of the CDR3 is TGCGCCAGCAGCATTCAGGGGCCCTCCGGCTATGGCTACACCTTC. This gives the protein CASSIQGPSGYGYTF.

The rearrangement uses TRBV25-1 and TRBJ2-7; D is perhaps TRBD1 or TRBD2 (5 bases each). The V and J ends lost 1 base and 3 bases respectively, with 16 bases between them. Germline CDR1 is MGHDK and CDR2 is SYGVNS. The CDR3 is 16 residues long. In nucleotides, the CDR3 is TGTGCCAGCAGTGAATCCATGGGGACGTCTTACTACGAGCAGTACTTC. It encodes CASSESMGTSYYEQYF.

This chain joins TRBV10-2 and TRBJ1-4, with D uncertain. Trimming took 2 bases from V and 2 from J, leaving 12 bases between them. This CDR3 is 16 amino acids long. Germline assignment: CDR1 WSHSY and CDR2 SAAADI. The CDR3 nucleotides are TGCGCCAGCAGTGAGGGGGAGTCCAAGACTAATGAAAAACTGTTTTTT. Protein: CASSEGESKTNEKLFF.

This chain connects TRBV19 to TRBJ1-5; TRBD1 agrees at 10 bases. Germline V lookup: CDR1 LNHDA, CDR2 SQIVND (reference sequence). After removal of 10 bases from V and 0 bases from J, the junction contained 21 bases not matched to a gene. This CDR3 spans 20 amino acids. The CDR3: CATNEYGTGAPFYSNQPQHF. CDR3 DNA: TGTGCCACTAATGAGTACGGGACAGGGGCCCCCTTTTATAGCAATCAGCCCCAGCATTTT. The complete variable domain, with remaining parts taken from reference TRBV19 and TRBJ1-5, reads DGGITQSPKYLFRKEGQNVTLSCEQNLNHDAMYWYRQDPGQGLRLIYYSQIVNDFQKGDIAEGYSVSREKKESFPLTVTSAQKNPTAFYLCATNEYGTGAPFYSNQPQHFGDGTRLSIL.

Only one count was recorded for this clonotype. The chain carries TRBV5-6 and TRBJ1-5; a possible D gene is TRBD1 (5 bases). Looked up from germline, CDR1 is SGHDT and CDR2 is YYEEEE. V lost 0 bases and J lost 7, with 17 bases in between. There are 16 residues in the CDR3. CDR3 residues: CASSLVGLAGGQPQHF. As DNA, the CDR3 is TGTGCCAGCAGCTTGGTGGGACTAGCGGGAGGCCAGCCCCAGCATTTT.

For this clonotype: The missing conserved phenylalanine or tryptophan at the end of this CDR3 makes a read error likely. The rearrangement uses TRBV12-3 or TRBV12-4 and TRBJ1-6; 8 bases align to TRBD1. The CDR3 is made up of 13 amino acids. The CDR3 region is CASGLRTGTPLHL. DNA for the CDR3: TGTGCTAGTGGTTTACGGACAGGGACACCCCTCCACCTT.

This clonotype was detected ten times or more. The chain combines TRBV7-9 with TRBJ2-2, with D perhaps TRBD1 (6 bases). The CDR3 consists of 16 residues. V lost 2 bases and J 2 bases, leaving 12 bases between the germline ends. Germline CDR1 and CDR2: SEHNR and FQNEAQ (reference sequence). The CDR3 DNA follows: TGTGCCAGCAGCTTAAGGGGGAGAGGAAACACCGGGGAGCTGTTTTTT. As protein: CASSLRGRGNTGELFF. The full variable domain, completed using reference TRBV7-9 and TRBJ2-2, is DTGVSQNPRHKITKRGQNVTFRCDPISEHNRLYWYRQTLGQGPEFLTYFQNEAQLEKSRLLSDRFSAERPKGSFSTLEIQRTEQGDSAMYLCASSLRGRGNTGELFFGEGSRLTVL.

This clonotype was counted ten times or more. The chain has TRBV7-3 and TRBJ2-7, with TRBD1 as a possible D gene (6 bases). The CDR3 is made up of 14 amino acids. Germline loops: CDR1 SGHTA, CDR2 FQGTGA. Trimming stripped 1 base from V and 7 bases from J, with 14 bases between. The CDR3 DNA follows: TGTGCCAGCAGCTTAATGGCGGACAGTTCAGAGCAGTACTTC. It specifies CASSLMADSSEQYF.

There are many counts of this clonotype. The chain is built from TRBV7-2 and TRBJ1-3; D is undetermined. V lost 5 bases to trimming and J lost 4 bases, with 6 bases between them. The CDR3 runs 12 residues. The germline CDR1 and CDR2 sequences are SGHTA and FQGNSA. The chain's CDR3 is CASSHGGNTIYF. CDR3 nucleotides: TGTGCCAGCAGCCACGGAGGAAACACCATATATTTT. The full variable domain, in which reference TRBV7-2 and TRBJ1-3 provide the parts outside the CDR3, is GAGVSQSPSNKVTEKGKDVELRCDPISGHTALYWYRQSLGQGLEFLIYFQGNSAPDKSGLPSDRFSAERTGGSVSTLTIQRTQQEDSAVYLCASSHGGNTIYFGEGSWLTVV.

Concerning this clonotype itself: One end of the junction varies from germline; a read error may be responsible. V usage is TRBV12-3 or TRBV12-4 and J usage is TRBJ2-5; a possible D gene is TRBD2 (6 bases). This CDR3 comprises 11 residues. The CDR3 reads CASSFRETQDF. The CDR3 DNA follows: TGTGCCAGCAGTTTCCGGGAGACCCAGGACTTC.

Comment on this clonotype: This sequence may be a read error, since a much larger clone differs from it by one base. The J gene is TRBJ2-2, the V gene TRBV5-1; D ambiguous. The germline CDR1 and CDR2 sequences are SGHRS and YFSETQ. This CDR3 has 13 amino acids. V was shortened by 1 base and J by 7 bases, with 8 bases between the two germline ends. The CDR3 bases are TGCGCCAGCAGCTTGCCGATAGTCGGGGAGCTGTTTTTT. The encoded protein is CASSLPIVGELFF.

The sample holds many counts of this clonotype. CDR3 residues: CASTRTGGGRYGYTF. The DNA for the CDR3 is TGTGCCAGCACCAGGACAGGGGGCGGCCGCTATGGCTACACCTTC. The chain couples TRBV7-2 to TRBJ1-2; 11 positions match TRBD1. The CDR3 is 15 amino acids. Trimming cost V 7 bases and J 4 bases; bases outside gene matches: 8. CDR1 is SGHTA, CDR2 FQGNSA, per germline.

The table lists this clonotype with many counts. The rearrangement joins TRBV13 to TRBJ1-1; unclear D gene. Trimming removed 2 bases at V and 4 bases at J, with 11 bases between. Germline CDR1 is PRHDT and CDR2 is FYEKMQ (reference sequence). The CDR3 has 14 amino acids. Written as DNA, the CDR3 is TGTGCCAGCAGCTTAAGGGCGGTCGGCACTGAAGCTTTCTTT. Its protein is CASSLRAVGTEAFF.

This clonotype was observed at least ten times. This chain connects TRBV4-2 to TRBJ2-5; D is perhaps TRBD2 (7 bases). This CDR3 spans 15 amino acids. The V end was cut by 4 bases, the J end by 7 bases, with 19 bases between. Germline V gives CDR1 LGHNA, CDR2 YNFKEQ. The CDR3 sequence is CASSPWGGGEATQYF. CDR3 bases: TGTGCCAGCAGCCCATGGGGGGGCGGGGAGGCGACCCAGTACTTC.

In this sample, this clonotype turned up a few times. The rearrangement joins TRBV20-1 to TRBJ1-1; the match to TRBD1 covers 8 bases. Germline values: CDR1 DFQATT, CDR2 SNEGSKA (reference sequence). The junction had 7 bases not matched to a gene; V was cut back by 0 bases and J by 4 bases. CDR3 length: 15 amino acids. This CDR3 is CSARDPARGLTEAFF. As DNA, the CDR3 is TGCAGTGCTAGAGATCCCGCCAGGGGGCTCACTGAAGCTTTCTTT.

To note about this clonotype: This could be a read error, since a much larger clone is one nucleotide away. The chain combines TRBV13 with TRBJ2-2; a weak D match, TRBD2 (6 bases). Germline V CDR1 and CDR2: PRHDT, FYEKMQ (reference sequence). The CDR3 is 14 residues long. The CDR3 here is CASSYTRVTGGLFF. The CDR3 coding sequence is TGTGCCAGCAGCTACACCCGTGTCACCGGGGGGCTGTTTTTT.

This clonotype was counted at least ten times. The gene calls are TRBV15 and TRBJ2-7; D is unclear. The ends were cut back, 5 bases at V and 4 bases at J, with 18 bases in the middle. CDR3 size: 15 residues. Germline CDR1 and CDR2: LNHNV and YYDKDF (reference sequence). The chain's CDR3 is CATSGWLNGRYEQYF. The CDR3 region has the DNA TGTGCCACCAGCGGGTGGCTGAATGGCAGGTACGAGCAGTACTTC.